Listed here is a single T cell receptor (beta chain). Its target antigen remains unknown. No clone much larger than this one lies a single base away; base qualities are absent. The TCR beta CDR3 regions were amplified from the RNA transcripts. The first round of RT-PCR for the TCR CDR3 was performed with the HTBI primer set and the Qiagen OneStep RT-PCR kit. A second multiplex PCR round built the libraries, followed by size selection and purification. Sequencing of the libraries was done on an Illumina HiSeq2000 using paired-end 100 bp reads. In the original analysis: SOAPnuke was used to process the raw data, removing reads that contained adapters or uncalled bases, had a mean Phred below 15, or lacked an exact match to the constant primer or identifier. High-quality paired reads were merged with COPE v1.2.5, and unique nucleotide sequences were defined as clonotypes. Clonotypes were aligned to IMGT TRBV, TRBD and TRBJ reference segments using MiTCR v1.1. The analysis included only V-J combinations with a frequency above 0.0001, which together covered around 99% of the repertoires. The TCS score was defined as F50 (clonal expansion) divided by E x V (chaos), with BLOSUM62-based TCRdist calculated between CDR3 peptides within each V-J. Welch's t-statistics and random forest reduced several hundred V-J features to 13, which were used in a naive Bayes classifier (R e1071). The raw public reads went through TCRdb reprocessing: fastp at Q25, MiXCR clone calling, in-frame beta chains kept. Rows with a matching CDR3 protein are joined into one entry that keeps the most common DNA and genes. Here the V and J calls rest on TCRdb's processing, not on the authors' analysis. The sample table records around 420,000 distinct CDR3 sequences; 15% to 17% of these occur just once. Almost 8% of the sample is in the top ten clones.

Graves' hyperthyroidism was defined as stable when no progression to ophthalmopathy occurred over 18 months of follow-up. Hyperthyroidism patients were newly diagnosed, had a disease duration of under 2 months, and were aged 18 to 65 years. Patients with uncontrolled infections, other autoimmune diseases, pregnancy or lactation were excluded. Diagnoses were based on clinical symptoms, serum thyroxine and TRAb, thyroid ultrasound and orbital computed tomography. Ficoll-Paque density gradient centrifugation was used to isolate PBMCs from about 9.4 ml of fresh peripheral blood. Total RNA was extracted using Trizol reagent, and RNA quality was assessed on an Agilent 2100 Bioanalyzer. The entry originates in a study of T cells in Graves' hyperthyroidism and ophthalmopathy (dated by TCRdb to between 2018 and 2021). For context, the study as a whole: Peripheral blood was sampled at the time of initial diagnosis, prior to any treatment. Thyroid tissue and blood T-cell repertoires from about six Graves' hyperthyroidism patients were also compared in the study. A discovery cohort of roughly 100 patients, about 44 with Graves' ophthalmopathy and about 58 with stable Graves' hyperthyroidism, was used to find distinguishing TCR V-J signatures. The 80 to 100 discovery patients were randomly divided into training and test sets at a 7:3 ratio. TCR Vbeta CDR3 sequencing of some 140 peripheral blood samples (under 45 ophthalmopathy, under 80 hyperthyroidism and approximately 17 progressor patients) is reported in the paper. Prospective prediction of ophthalmopathy was tested in an independent validation cohort of approximately 19 hyperthyroidism patients and 17 patients who later progressed to ophthalmopathy. Following sampling, methimazole starting at 30 mg daily was given to hyperthyroidism patients, and high-dose intravenous methylprednisolone was given to ophthalmopathy patients. What the study reported, not specific to this receptor: Blood samples also contained most of the expanded thyroid clonotypes (frequency above 0.001), which suggests that blood repertoires may reflect thyroid immune responses. In validation, the model predicted progression to ophthalmopathy a median of approximately 6.6 months before onset, with about 70% sensitivity and more than 72% specificity. Ophthalmopathy was separated from stable hyperthyroidism by a 13 V-J signature model, with over 85% sensitivity and about 81% specificity obtained in cross-validation and 80%/75% obtained in testing. Sample size was not statistically predetermined, and investigators were not blinded to group allocation.

Spanning cysteine to phenylalanine, the CDR3 consists of 15 amino acids. The retained sequence is limited to the CDR3, 45 bases, with the frame set at the first base. Germline trimming: 4 bases from V, 2 bases from J; junction bases outside gene matches: 6. The germline V gene (reference sequence) supplies CDR1 MNHEY and CDR2 SMNVEV. Material: blood. This chain is built from TRBV27 and TRBJ2-7, with TRBD2 matching 9 junction bases. The sequence was collected from a woman between 18 and 29 years old with Graves' hyperthyroidism. The nucleotide sequence reads as follows: TGTGCCAGCAGTTCGGGTGGCGGGAGGGCCTACGAGCAGTACTTC. The encoded protein is CASSSGGGRAYEQYF.